Listed below are T cell receptor beta chains from one sample, sequenced in a study of resident and recirculating memory T cells in vitiligo. Assay: immunoSEQ multiplex PCR; the TCRdb copy retains only in-frame clones and omits some. The sample shows fewer than 80,000 clones, roughly 90% of them seen only once. The sequencing sample was made of blood. These TCRs come from a male donor with vitiligo. Each CDR3 is given with its conserved first and last residue. D genes are given only for firm matches. Size tells how often a clone was seen (once, few, many) or the class of an expanded clone, and some rows leave it out.

J gene,clone size,D gene,CDR3 length,V gene,CDR3 protein,CDR3 DNA
TRBJ1-3,few,-,15,TRBV21-1,CASSQKDRVLGTIYF,TGTGCCAGCAGCCAGAAGGACAGGGTTCTGGGCACCATATATTTT
TRBJ2-1,-,TRBD1,13,TRBV7-2,CASSNRDRGWQFF,TGTGCCAGCAGCAACCGGGACAGGGGTTGGCAGTTCTTC
TRBJ1-2,-,-,17,TRBV5-6,CASSLVHGGRPNYGYTF,TGTGCCAGCAGCTTGGTACATGGGGGCCGACCTAACTATGGCTACACCTTC
TRBJ2-4,-,-,14,TRBV6-1,CASSEAETANIQYF,TGTGCCAGCAGTGAAGCGGAGACAGCAAACATTCAGTACTTC
TRBJ1-1,few,-,14,TRBV10-3,CAISEVQMNTEAFF,TGTGCCATCAGTGAAGTGCAGATGAACACTGAAGCTTTCTTT
TRBJ2-5,-,TRBD2,21,TRBV7-6,CASSGRTGPLTSGGAQETQYF,TGTGCCAGCAGCGGGCGGACAGGGCCCTTAACTAGCGGGGGGGCCCAAGAGACCCAGTACTTC
TRBJ1-2,-,-,16,TRBV6-5,CASSYSGGAGSYGYTF,TGTGCCAGCAGTTACTCAGGCGGCGCGGGGTCCTATGGCTACACCTTC
TRBJ2-1,-,TRBD1,16,TRBV7-9,CASSPGQGVSYNEQFF,TGTGCCAGCAGCCCGGGACAGGGGGTATCCTACAATGAGCAGTTCTTC
TRBJ1-2,-,TRBD1,16,TRBV6-6,CASSSKTSTGTYGYTF,TGTGCCAGCAGTTCTAAAACCTCGACAGGGACCTATGGCTACACCTTC
TRBJ1-1,-,TRBD1,15,TRBV7-2,CASSLGDRGRSEAFF,TGTGCCAGCAGCTTGGGGGACAGGGGGCGGTCTGAAGCTTTCTTT
TRBJ1-2,-,-,14,TRBV9,CASSETTASNGYTF,TGTGCCAGCAGCGAAACTACGGCCTCAAATGGCTACACCTTC
TRBJ2-1,-,-,15,TRBV13,CASSSRLSSYNEQFF,TGTGCCAGCAGCTCCAGGTTGAGCTCCTACAATGAGCAGTTCTTC
TRBJ2-2,-,-,14,TRBV9,CASSVESGAGELFF,TGTGCCAGCAGCGTAGAGTCCGGGGCCGGGGAGCTGTTTTTT
TRBJ2-3,-,TRBD1,14,TRBV15,CATSRGDRADTQYF,TGTGCCACCAGCAGAGGGGACAGGGCAGATACGCAGTATTTT
TRBJ1-3,-,-,15,TRBV11-2,CASSQLQFSGNTIYF,TGTGCCAGCAGCCAGCTACAGTTCTCTGGAAACACCATATATTTT
TRBJ1-5,-,TRBD1,14,TRBV7-8,CASSLSGGFQPQHF,TGTGCCAGCAGCTTATCAGGGGGGTTTCAGCCCCAGCATTTT
TRBJ2-2,-,TRBD1,17,TRBV5-4,CASSLDRDRGNTGELFF,TGTGCCAGCAGCTTGGACCGGGACAGGGGGAACACCGGGGAGCTGTTTTTT
TRBJ1-1,once,-,14,TRBV5-1,CASSPEDNSGKAFF,TGCGCCAGCAGCCCTGAGGACAACTCAGGGAAAGCTTTCTTT
TRBJ2-5,once,TRBD2,17,TRBV4-2,CASSQGVAGGEAETQYF,TGTGCCAGCAGCCAGGGGGTAGCGGGGGGGGAGGCAGAGACCCAGTACTTC
TRBJ1-5,-,-,12,TRBV10-3,CAISGGDQPQHF,TGTGCCATCAGCGGCGGAGATCAGCCCCAGCATTTT
TRBJ1-5,-,-,14,TRBV4-2,CASSQVEDNQPQHF,TGTGCCAGCAGCCAAGTTGAGGACAACCAGCCCCAGCATTTT
TRBJ1-2,-,TRBD1,13,TRBV5-4,CASRAGGAYGYTF,TGTGCCAGCAGGGCAGGGGGCGCGTATGGCTACACCTTC
TRBJ2-7,-,TRBD1,15,TRBV9,CASSVAGTGKIEQYF,TGTGCCAGCAGCGTAGCCGGGACAGGGAAGATCGAGCAGTACTTC
TRBJ1-3,-,-,12,TRBV6-6,CASRQSGNTIYF,TGTGCCAGCCGACAGTCTGGAAACACCATATATTTT
TRBJ2-7,-,TRBD2,17,TRBV5-1,CASSFRTSGGLQYEQYF,TGCGCCAGCAGCTTTCGGACTAGCGGGGGGCTTCAATACGAGCAGTACTTC
TRBJ2-3,-,-,16,TRBV28,CASSYDLSGSTDTQYF,TGTGCCAGCAGTTATGACCTCTCCGGGAGCACAGATACGCAGTATTTT
TRBJ2-2,-,TRBD1,12,TRBV30,CALEGDSGELFF,TGTGCTCTGGAAGGGGACAGCGGGGAGCTGTTTTTT
TRBJ1-1,-,-,13,TRBV4-3,CASSQDRGTEAFF,TGCGCCAGCAGCCAAGATAGGGGCACTGAAGCTTTCTTT
TRBJ2-5,-,-,10,TRBV25-1,CASRGTADYF,TGTGCCAGCCGGGGGACGGCTGATTACTTC